Listed below are T cell receptor beta chains from one sample, sequenced in a study of a mutant IDH1 vaccine in newly diagnosed glioma. No antigens are known for them. Clones were read by immunoSEQ multiplex PCR, and TCRdb kept only the in-frame ones, dropping some. Seen here are tens of thousands of clones, around 89% observed once, and the top ten hold around 1.5%. The sequences come from PBMCs, collected from a glioma patient whose treatment included an IDH1 peptide vaccine. The origin of the receptors is a man in his forties or fifties with glioma. CDR3s include the opening cysteine and the closing phenylalanine or tryptophan. Each record gives: J gene, clone size, V gene, D gene, CDR3 DNA, CDR3 protein. A D gene is named only where the DNA matches it firmly. Size is omitted from some rows. Given values are once, few, many or a class for expanded clones.

>TRBJ2-1|NA|TRBV5-1|NA
TGCGCCAGCAGCCGAGGCGTGGGGGGCCCAGGTGGCAATGAGCAGTTCTTC
CASSRGVGGPGGNEQFF
>TRBJ2-4|NA|TRBV25-1|NA
TGTGCCAGCAGTGAAAGTCCCCGGGGGCAAGGCAAAAACATTCAGTACTTC
CASSESPRGQGKNIQYF
>TRBJ2-3|NA|TRBV7-9|NA
TGTGCCAGCAGCTCCGTACTAGCTCTAAGGTTAGATACGCAGTATTTT
CASSSVLALRLDTQYF
>TRBJ1-4|NA|TRBV2|NA
TGTGCCAGCAGGGTAAATCGGGAAAAACTGTTTTTT
CASRVNREKLFF
>TRBJ2-4|once|TRBV7-2|TRBD2
TGTGCCAGCAGCTTGCCGAGGGCGGGAGTCCGTGACATTCAGTACTTC
CASSLPRAGVRDIQYF
>TRBJ2-5|NA|TRBV5-1|TRBD2
TGCGCCAGCAGCTCCCCGTCGGCGGGGGGGCGCGAGACCCAGTACTTC
CASSSPSAGGRETQYF
>TRBJ2-7|NA|TRBV27|TRBD1
TGTGCCAGCAGATTCCAAGGGACAGGGGGACACGAGCAGTACTTC
CASRFQGTGGHEQYF
>TRBJ1-4|once|TRBV7-9|NA
TGTGCCAGCAGCTCCCGAGATGGGCAGGGAGGCGAAAAACTGTTTTTT
CASSSRDGQGGEKLFF
>TRBJ2-1|NA|TRBV2|TRBD2
TGTGCCAGCAGTGAAGAGGGGACTAGCGGGGGCCACAATGAGCAGTTCTTC
CASSEEGTSGGHNEQFF
>TRBJ1-1|NA|TRBV2|TRBD1
TGTGCCAGCAGTGAAGCTCTACAGGGGTTTTTCGGCACTGAAGCTTTCTTT
CASSEALQGFFGTEAFF
>TRBJ1-5|NA|TRBV27|NA
TGTGCCAGCAGTTTAGAAGGGGTTGGCAATCAGCCCCAGCATTTT
CASSLEGVGNQPQHF
>TRBJ2-1|once|TRBV7-3|NA
TGTGCCAGCAGCTTAACGGGGGCGACTAGTTTCTCCTACAATGAGCAGTTCTTC
CASSLTGATSFSYNEQFF
>TRBJ2-1|NA|TRBV10-3|TRBD2
TGTGCCATCAGTGGTGGACTAGCGGGAGGGACCAATGAGCAGTTCTTC
CAISGGLAGGTNEQFF
>TRBJ2-1|NA|TRBV28|TRBD2
TGTGCCAGCAGTTCTAGCGGGAGAAAATACAATGAGCAGTTCTTC
CASSSSGRKYNEQFF
>TRBJ2-3|NA|TRBV5-1|TRBD2
TGCGCCAGCAGAGAAGGGACTAGCGGAAAAACAGATACGCAGTATTTT
CASREGTSGKTDTQYF
>TRBJ2-1|NA|TRBV19|TRBD2
TGTGCCAGTTCCCCGGGACTAGCGGGCCATGAGCAGTTCTTC
CASSPGLAGHEQFF
>TRBJ2-3|NA|TRBV29-1|NA
TGCAGCGTTGATCAGGGCCAGGGGGGAGGAGATACGCAGTATTTT
CSVDQGQGGGDTQYF
>TRBJ1-1|few|TRBV28|NA
TGTGCCAGCACCGGACCGAACACTGAAGCTTTCTTT
CASTGPNTEAFF
>TRBJ1-2|NA|TRBV15|NA
TGTGCCATCAGGACGGAGTTCTATGGCTACACCTTC
CAIRTEFYGYTF
>TRBJ2-1|once|TRBV19|NA
TGTGCCAGTAGCACCCTCACAGGGAGGTTCTACAATGAGCAGTTCTTC
CASSTLTGRFYNEQFF
>TRBJ1-1|once|TRBV11-2|NA
TGTGCCAGCAGCTTAGGTCCTTTGATGACTGAAGCTTTCTTT
CASSLGPLMTEAFF
>TRBJ1-5|NA|TRBV28|NA
TGTGCCAGCAGTTTATTAAACTGGGCCATACCCAAGTCCGGAGATCAGCCCCAGCATTTT
CASSLLNWAIPKSGDQPQHF
>TRBJ2-1|NA|TRBV27|TRBD2
TGTGCCAGCAGTCCCTGGGGGATAGCGGGAGGAGGCTACAATGAGCAGTTCTTC
CASSPWGIAGGGYNEQFF
>TRBJ2-1|NA|TRBV4-1|TRBD1
TGCGCCAGCAGCCAAGATGGTTCAGGGGGTCGGTACAATGAGCAGTTCTTC
CASSQDGSGGRYNEQFF
>TRBJ2-2|NA|TRBV5-1|NA
TGCGCCTCCCATTCTGGGGGGAACACCGGGGAGCTGTTTTTT
CASHSGGNTGELFF
>TRBJ2-6|NA|TRBV5-5|NA
TGTGCCAGCAGCTTGGCTTGGCAGGCCAGCTCTGGGGCCAACGTCCTGACTTTC
CASSLAWQASSGANVLTF
>TRBJ1-1|NA|TRBV18|NA
TGTGCCAGCTCACCACCGACAGGAAACACTGAAGCTTTCTTT
CASSPPTGNTEAFF
>TRBJ2-7|NA|TRBV14|NA
TGTGCCAGCAGCCAAGTGGTCTCCCTCGAGCAGTACTTC
CASSQVVSLEQYF
>TRBJ1-2|NA|TRBV5-4|NA
TGTGCCAGCAGCCCCCCGGGCACAGGGAAGCGGTATGGCTACACCTTC
CASSPPGTGKRYGYTF
>TRBJ1-1|NA|TRBV27|TRBD1
TGTGCCAGCAGCCTAATCACGTCCGGGACAGGTGAAGCTTTCTTT
CASSLITSGTGEAFF
>TRBJ1-2|NA|TRBV30|TRBD1
TGTGCCTGGAGTGCTACAGGGGGCTCTTCTTTGGACACCTTC
CAWSATGGSSLDTF
>TRBJ2-1|NA|TRBV7-8|TRBD1
TGTGCCAGCAGCCGGGGACAGAGTAGCTCCTACAATGAGCAGTTCTTC
CASSRGQSSSYNEQFF
>TRBJ2-7|once|TRBV4-2|TRBD2
TGTGCCAGCAGTTATGGACCGGGGGGCGAGCAGTACTTC
CASSYGPGGEQYF
>TRBJ1-1|NA|TRBV15|NA
TGTGCCACCAGCCCCAGAGCCAGGGGCACTGAAGCTTTCTTT
CATSPRARGTEAFF
>TRBJ1-2|NA|TRBV28|TRBD1
TGTGCCAGCAGTTTATACGGACAGGGTTTTGGCTACACCTTC
CASSLYGQGFGYTF